One and the same sample provided the 32 T cell receptor beta chains below, sequenced in a study of metastatic and nonmetastatic thyroid tumors (TCRdb year 2020). No patient had received any treatment before thyroid surgery. The library was made by PCR. The sample was run on an Illumina HiSeq 4000. The public reads were run again by TCRdb, first through fastp at Q25 and then through MiXCR, and only productive beta chains were kept. Here the sample has about 17,000 clones; around 30% occur a single time. Of the sample, around a sixth is held by the ten largest clones. The sample taken for sequencing was tumor tissue. The origin of the receptors is a female donor with papillary thyroid cancer or a benign thyroid nodule (not recorded which). Some clones in this sample may be carry-over from other donors' samples.

The V and J genes are TRBV20-1 and TRBJ1-3; the D is unclear. Germline CDR1 is DFQATT and CDR2 is SNEGSKA (reference sequence). CDR3 size: 12 residues. V was cut by 0 bases and J by 4 bases, with 4 bases left in between. The CDR3 DNA reads as TGCAGTGCTAGAGATGCAGGAAACACCATATATTTT. It yields the protein CSARDAGNTIYF.

CDR3 sequence reads: CASSLGGLAGYTF. In DNA form, the CDR3 reads TGTGCCAGCAGCTTGGGGGGCCTTGCAGGCTACACCTTC. The V and J genes are TRBV5-8 and TRBJ1-2, with TRBD1 as a possible D gene (5 bases). The germline V and J ends were trimmed by 0 bases and 8 bases, with 11 bases remaining between them. Per germline, CDR1 SGHTS and CDR2 YDEGEE. CDR3 size: 13 residues.

This clone has ten or more counts. V usage is TRBV20-1 and J usage is TRBJ2-3; no firm D call. Deletions cut 0 bases from V and 1 base from J, with 8 bases between. CDR1 is DFQATT and CDR2 is SNEGSKA in the germline V gene (reference sequence). The CDR3 runs 14 residues. For the CDR3, the DNA is TGCAGTGCTAGAGATTCGGCGGGCACAGATACGCAGTATTTT. It encodes CSARDSAGTDTQYF.

V usage is TRBV24-1 and J usage is TRBJ2-5, with TRBD2 matching 8 bases. Germline V gives CDR1 KGHDR, CDR2 SFDVKD. Trimming cost V 3 bases and J 5 bases; bases outside gene matches: 10. The CDR3 totals 16 residues. This CDR3 is CATSDPGLATRETQYF. The DNA of the CDR3 is TGTGCCACCAGTGATCCCGGACTAGCCACCAGGGAGACCCAGTACTTC.

The chain employs TRBV20-1 and TRBJ2-1; 12 bases fit TRBD2. From germline, CDR1 is DFQATT and CDR2 SNEGSKA (reference sequence). With 6 bases clipped from V and 0 bases from J, the junction kept 12 bases outside the gene matches. The CDR3 has 18 amino acids. The CDR3 is CSATDPTSGSVSYNEQFF. The CDR3 DNA reads TGCAGTGCAACAGACCCGACTAGCGGGAGTGTCTCCTACAATGAGCAGTTCTTC.

This clone was detected a few times. CDR3 DNA sequence: TGTGCCAGCAGCTTAGTGGGGGTAATTAATTCACCCCTCCACTTT. Protein product: CASSLVGVINSPLHF. The chain has TRBV7-2 and TRBJ1-6; perhaps TRBD1 as D (5 bases). This CDR3 spans 15 amino acids. V lost 1 base and J lost 6, with 10 bases in between. Germline CDR1 is SGHTA and CDR2 is FQGNSA. The entire variable domain, with the rest obtained from reference TRBV7-2 and TRBJ1-6, is as follows: GAGVSQSPSNKVTEKGKDVELRCDPISGHTALYWYRQSLGQGLEFLIYFQGNSAPDKSGLPSDRFSAERTGGSVSTLTIQRTQQEDSAVYLCASSLVGVINSPLHFGNGTRLTVT.

This clone was observed at least ten times. The CDR3 DNA is TGTGCCAGCAGCTTGGACCAGGGGGGAGATACGCAGTATTTT. Translation: CASSLDQGGDTQYF. The chain recombines TRBV7-2 with TRBJ2-3, with D perhaps TRBD1 (7 bases). CDR1 is SGHTA, CDR2 FQGNSA, per germline. Trimming cost V 3 bases and J 5 bases, with 12 bases left between them. This CDR3 comprises 14 residues. Drawing the rest from reference TRBV7-2 and TRBJ2-3, the complete variable domain is GAGVSQSPSNKVTEKGKDVELRCDPISGHTALYWYRQSLGQGLEFLIYFQGNSAPDKSGLPSDRFSAERTGGSVSTLTIQRTQQEDSAVYLCASSLDQGGDTQYFGPGTRLTVL.

Concerning this clone itself: Additional DNA sequences in this sample encode the identical CDR3. The rearrangement joins TRBV5-1 to TRBJ2-1; 9 positions agree with TRBD1. The CDR3 runs to 16 residues. Trimming took 0 bases from V and 7 from J; bases not matched to a gene: 8. Germline V gene data show CDR1 as SGHRS and CDR2 as YFSETQ. The CDR3 DNA sequence: TGCGCCAGCAGCTTGGAACAGGGGGCTAGGTCGAATGAGCAGTTCTTC. Encoded protein: CASSLEQGARSNEQFF.

There are many counts of this clone. V is TRBV28 and J is TRBJ2-1, with 7 bases fitting TRBD2. Germline CDR1 reads MDHEN; CDR2 reads SYDVKM. The CDR3 totals 13 residues. V lost 2 bases to trimming and J lost 9 bases; unmatched junction nucleotides: 4. The CDR3 nucleotides are TGTGCCAGCAGTTTAGCGGGAGTGAGTGAGCAGTTCTTC. Translation gives CASSLAGVSEQFF. Based on the CDR3 plus reference TRBV28 and TRBJ2-1, the full variable domain is DVKVTQSSRYLVKRTGEKVFLECVQDMDHENMFWYRQDPGLGLRLIYFSYDVKMKEKGDIPEGYSVSREKKERFSLILESASTNQTSMYLCASSLAGVSEQFFGPGTRLTVL.

The chain couples TRBV6-6 to TRBJ2-7; D ambiguous. Germline assignment: CDR1 MNHNY and CDR2 SVGAGI (reference sequence). This CDR3 comprises 14 residues. The V end was cut by 2 bases, the J end by 1 base, with 9 bases between. The CDR3 loop is CASSYGPRSYEQYF. The CDR3 DNA follows: TGTGCCAGCAGTTACGGGCCGAGGTCCTACGAGCAGTACTTC.

Comments on this clone: The junction departs from germline at one end; a sequencing error may be responsible. The chain has TRBV6-1 and TRBJ1-1; D is possibly TRBD1 (5 bases). This CDR3 has 14 residues. Germline loops: CDR1 MNHNS, CDR2 SASEGT. The DNA for the CDR3 is TGTTCCAGCAGGGAGGTAGGGCGGGGCACTGAAGCTTTCTTT. The encoded protein is CSSREVGRGTEAFF.

This clone was detected many times. The V call is TRBV27, the J call TRBJ1-1, with D possibly matching TRBD1 (5 bases). The CDR3 contains 13 residues. Germline assignment: CDR1 MNHEY and CDR2 SMNVEV (reference sequence). Trimming removed 5 bases from V and 5 bases from J, with 12 bases in between. CDR3 residues: CASSSQGRTEAFF. As DNA, the CDR3 is TGTGCCAGCAGTAGTCAGGGTCGGACTGAAGCTTTCTTT.

This chain connects TRBV28 to TRBJ1-2; D is unclear. CDR1 and CDR2 from the germline V gene are MDHEN and SYDVKM. This CDR3 contains 13 residues. Trimming removed 10 bases from V and 2 bases from J, with 14 bases in between. This chain's CDR3 is CAIRSVSNYGYTF. In nucleotides, the CDR3 is TGTGCCATCAGATCTGTCTCAAACTATGGCTACACCTTC.

This clone was picked up many times. Being one base from a much bigger clone, this may be a read error. In the same sample, other DNA sequences code for this CDR3. The V call is TRBV2, the J call TRBJ2-3, with D perhaps matching TRBD2 (8 bases). Germline CDR1 is SNHLY and CDR2 is FYNNEI. The CDR3 contains 15 residues. The CDR3 loop reads CASITSGGGPDTQYF. DNA of the CDR3: TGCGCCAGCATTACTAGCGGAGGGGGCCCAGATACGCAGTATTTT.

This clone was recorded many times. The chain recombines TRBV6-1 with TRBJ1-6; D gene ambiguous. CDR1 and CDR2 (germline): MNHNS, SASEGT. Trimming left V 1 base short and J 8 bases short, with 15 bases between. This CDR3 contains 16 residues. The CDR3 region has the DNA TGTGCCAGCAGTGAAGACGTGGGAATGAGTTATTCACCCCTCCACTTT. Encoded protein: CASSEDVGMSYSPLHF.

This clone was counted between two and nine times. The rearrangement uses TRBV28 and TRBJ1-3; D gene uncertain. CDR1 and CDR2 from the germline V gene are MDHEN and SYDVKM. V was shortened by 2 bases and J by 2 bases, with 16 bases between the two germline ends. The CDR3 consists of 17 residues. In DNA, the CDR3 is TGTGCCAGCAGTTTAGGGAATTTCATAGGAACTGGAAACACCATATATTTT. Translation: CASSLGNFIGTGNTIYF.

By sample share, this clone is medium-sized. V gene TRBV6-1 combines with J gene TRBJ1-2; possible D gene TRBD1, 6 bases. Germline CDR1 reads MNHNS; CDR2 reads SASEGT. Trimming removed 2 bases at V and 8 bases at J, with 9 bases between. The CDR3 has 12 residues. The CDR3 bases are TGTGCCAGCAGTGAAATGGGGGGCGGCTACACCTTC. This gives the protein CASSEMGGGYTF.

A word on this clone: This could be a read error, since a much larger clone is one nucleotide away. V and J are TRBV6-5 and TRBJ1-5; TRBD1 is a possible D gene (6 bases). Germline CDR1 reads MNHEY; CDR2 reads SVGAGI. This CDR3 spans 18 amino acids. The CDR3 nucleotides read TGCGCCAGCAGTTCCGGGGCAGGGGCCCAACGTTTCAATCAGCCCCAGCATTTT. Amino acids: CASSSGAGAQRFNQPQHF.

This clone showed up many times. The chain combines TRBV30 with TRBJ1-4; 11 bases are shared with TRBD1. V dropped 5 bases and J dropped 8; count of bases not matched to a gene: 4. Germline V gene data show CDR1 as GTSNPN and CDR2 as SVGIG (reference sequence). The CDR3 is made up of 13 amino acids. The CDR3: CAWDRDRGEKLFF. Written as DNA, the CDR3 is TGTGCCTGGGACCGGGACAGGGGGGAAAAACTGTTTTTT. Based on the CDR3 plus reference TRBV30 and TRBJ1-4, the full variable domain is SQTIHQWPATLVQPVGSPLSLECTVEGTSNPNLYWYRQAAGRGLQLLFYSVGIGQISSEVPQNLSASRPQDRQFILSSKKLLLSDSGFYLCAWDRDRGEKLFFGSGTQLSVL.

This clone was counted ten times or more. V is TRBV4-1 and J is TRBJ2-7; D is undetermined. The CDR3 covers 15 residues. With 0 bases removed from V and 3 bases from J, the gap between germline ends came to 12 bases. Germline CDR1 and CDR2: MGHRA and YSYEKL. Written as DNA, the CDR3 is TGCGCCAGCAGCCAAGAAATCCGGGTCGGCTACGAGCAGTACTTC. Its translation is CASSQEIRVGYEQYF.

On this clone: A much larger clonotype is one base distant, so this may be a read error. The chain has TRBV5-4 and TRBJ2-1; TRBD1 agrees at 9 bases. In germline, CDR1 is SGHNT, CDR2 YYREEE (reference sequence). The CDR3 runs to 15 residues. The CDR3 reads CTSSFRTGEGNEQFF. For the CDR3, the DNA is TGTACCAGCAGCTTCCGGACAGGGGAGGGAAATGAGCAGTTCTTC.

By sample share, this clone is medium-sized. The chain is built from TRBV6-2 or TRBV6-3 and TRBJ2-5; D remains ambiguous. The CDR3 covers 15 residues. Germline V gives CDR1 MNHEY, CDR2 SVGEGT. The germline V and J ends were trimmed by 4 bases and 5 bases, with 17 bases remaining between them. CDR3 coding DNA: TGTGCCAGCAGTTTACTGGGTGCCATCGGGGAGACCCAGTACTTC. Its protein product is CASSLLGAIGETQYF.

This clone was recorded at least ten times. It may be a read error: a sequence one base away is much more abundant. V gene TRBV12-3 or TRBV12-4 combines with J gene TRBJ1-1; D possibly corresponds to TRBD1 (5 bases). This CDR3 has 14 residues. This CDR3 is CASGLQEGHRGAFF. Here the CDR3 DNA reads TGTGCCAGCGGTTTACAGGAGGGCCACCGAGGAGCTTTCTTT.

This clone showed up just a few times. The chain is built from TRBV7-3 and TRBJ2-3, with 11 bases that match TRBD2. V was clipped by 5 bases and J by 1 base; unmatched bases: 17. There are 20 residues in the CDR3. The germline V gene encodes CDR1 SGHTA and CDR2 FQGTGA. The CDR3 sequence: CASSRTWTAGTSGRTDTQYF. In nucleotides, the CDR3 is TGTGCCAGCAGCAGGACGTGGACCGCCGGGACTAGCGGACGCACAGATACGCAGTATTTT.

The rearrangement joins TRBV27 to TRBJ1-1; D is uncertain. Germline V gene sequence: CDR1 MNHEY, CDR2 SMNVEV (reference sequence). CDR3 length: 13 amino acids. The germline V and J ends were trimmed by 2 bases and 1 base, with 5 bases remaining between them. The CDR3 sequence: CASSLGRNTEAFF. For the CDR3, the DNA is TGTGCCAGCAGTTTAGGACGGAACACTGAAGCTTTCTTT.

The chain combines TRBV20-1 with TRBJ2-7; D possibly corresponds to TRBD2 (6 bases). Germline V gene data show CDR1 as DFQATT and CDR2 as SNEGSKA (reference sequence). The V end lost 0 bases, the J end lost 3 bases, and 6 bases lay between the germline ends. The CDR3 totals 12 residues. CDR3 loop: CSARERDYEQYF. The CDR3 DNA follows: TGCAGTGCTAGAGAGCGGGACTACGAGCAGTACTTC.

Only a few counts were recorded for this clone. The genes are TRBV11-2 and TRBJ2-2; TRBD1 matches 7 bases. CDR1 and CDR2 (germline): SGHAT, FQNNGV. With 5 bases clipped from V and 6 bases from J, the junction kept 12 bases outside the gene matches. This CDR3 region has 16 residues. CDR3 sequence reads: CASSPGGQGSAGELFF. DNA of the CDR3: TGTGCCAGCAGCCCAGGGGGTCAGGGTAGCGCCGGGGAGCTGTTTTTT.

The J gene is TRBJ1-2, the V gene TRBV4-2, with TRBD1 identical over 7 bases. The germline gives CDR1 LGHNA, CDR2 YNFKEQ. After removal of 0 bases from V and 5 bases from J, the junction contained 9 bases not matched to a gene. The CDR3 has 16 amino acids. The CDR3 reads CASSQDPGQPFYGYTF. CDR3 in DNA: TGTGCCAGCAGCCAAGATCCGGGACAGCCTTTTTATGGCTACACCTTC.

The genes are TRBV4-2 and TRBJ1-2; 10 nucleotides align to TRBD1. Germline-derived CDR1 and CDR2 are LGHNA and YNFKEQ. This CDR3 comprises 14 residues. J lost 10 bases, V lost 0 bases, and 5 bases had no gene match. CDR3 loop: CASSQEDGTGVYTF. The DNA of the CDR3 is TGTGCCAGCAGCCAAGAGGATGGGACAGGGGTCTACACCTTC.

This clone was counted ten times or more. V usage is TRBV5-1 and J usage is TRBJ1-4; 9 nucleotides line up with TRBD1. J gave up 5 bases and V 2 bases, and 7 bases lay outside the gene matches. The germline V gene has CDR1 SGHRS and CDR2 YFSETQ. CDR3 length: 16 amino acids. The chain's CDR3 is CASSLRGQGGNEKLFF. In DNA form, the CDR3 reads TGCGCCAGCAGCTTACGGGGACAGGGAGGAAATGAAAAACTGTTTTTT.

This clone was seen only a few times. Since a much larger clone is just one base distant, this may be a read error. The chain employs TRBV20-1 and TRBJ2-1, with TRBD2 matching 9 bases. Germline CDR1 reads DFQATT; CDR2 reads SNEGSKA (reference sequence). V lost 3 bases to trimming and J lost 12 bases; unmatched junction nucleotides: 12. The CDR3 has 14 residues. The CDR3 DNA follows: TGCAGTGCTAGGCTTATTATAGCGGGAGAGGTGCAGTTCTTC. Translating it yields CSARLIIAGEVQFF.

This chain joins TRBV20-1 and TRBJ2-1, with TRBD1 matching 7 bases. V gave up 6 bases and J gave up 0 bases; unmatched junction bases: 8. This CDR3 contains 15 residues. Germline assignment: CDR1 DFQATT and CDR2 SNEGSKA (reference sequence). The CDR3 region is CSAPRGGSSYNEQFF. The CDR3 DNA is TGCAGTGCCCCACGAGGGGGCAGCTCCTACAATGAGCAGTTCTTC.